This TCR beta chain comes out of a study of blood T cell repertoires in COVID-19. This clone was found once. Source study methods: From reference gene primer amplification, estimates of nucleated cell counts were derived. Sequencing used immunoSEQ multiplex PCR; TCRdb keeps in-frame clones, though not all of them. V, J and clone size reflect that table, while D and trimming were determined from the DNA. Of around 260,000 clones in the sample, around 81% are singletons; the top ten hold 15% to 19%. The sample comprised peripheral blood. This clonotype originated in an older person with COVID-19, enrolled during active disease.

Here the CDR3 reads CASSLWGNQGTSEGQYF. The CDR3 DNA reads as TGCGCCAGCAGCTTGTGGGGAAATCAAGGGACTAGCGAAGGGCAGTACTTC. The chain is built from TRBV5-1 and TRBJ2-7; 10 nucleotides align to TRBD2. Looked up from germline, CDR1 is SGHRS and CDR2 is YFSETQ. The J segment lost 9 bases and the V segment lost 1 base, leaving 16 bases of the junction unmatched. The CDR3 sequence is 17 residues long.